Sequencing of this T cell receptor (beta chain) was carried out in a study of CD8 T cells in ankylosing spondylitis. Notes on the study in general: Seemingly characteristic of ankylosing spondylitis blood was a TCR beta motif consisting of several highly homologous variants.

After removal of 2 bases from V and 8 bases from J, the junction contained 11 bases not matched to a gene. The length of the CDR3 is 17 residues. CDR1 and CDR2 (germline): MNHEY, SVGAGI. TCRdb re-derived calls from the 5' RACE reads in MiXCR, one entry per CDR3 protein. The repertoire holds over 600,000 distinct CDR3 sequences, with around 20% as singletons. This clonotype was seen only a few times. Its target is not known. The chain joins TRBV6-5 to TRBJ2-1; 11 bases agree with TRBD2. The source is a male donor with ankylosing spondylitis. The sample comprised blood, either unsorted or a sorted T cell fraction (not recorded which). CDR3 sequence (DNA): TGTGCCAGCAGTTACGTCTCGGGTAGCGGGGGGGCCCATGAGCAGTTCTTC. As protein: CASSYVSGSGGAHEQFF.